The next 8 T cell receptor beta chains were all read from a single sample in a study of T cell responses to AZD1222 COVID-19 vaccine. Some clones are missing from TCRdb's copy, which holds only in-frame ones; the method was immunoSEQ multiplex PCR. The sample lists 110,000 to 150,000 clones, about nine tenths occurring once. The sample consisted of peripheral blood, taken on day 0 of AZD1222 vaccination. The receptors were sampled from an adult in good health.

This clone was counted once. The CDR3, as DNA: TGTGCCAGCAGCCATTTTCGGACAGGGAGCTCTGGGGCCAACGTCCTGACTTTC. It yields the protein CASSHFRTGSSGANVLTF. V is TRBV16 and J is TRBJ2-6, with 8 bases fitting TRBD1. This CDR3 is built from 18 residues. The germline V gene encodes CDR1 KGHSY and CDR2 FQNENV. V gave up 3 bases and J gave up 0 bases; unmatched junction bases: 7.

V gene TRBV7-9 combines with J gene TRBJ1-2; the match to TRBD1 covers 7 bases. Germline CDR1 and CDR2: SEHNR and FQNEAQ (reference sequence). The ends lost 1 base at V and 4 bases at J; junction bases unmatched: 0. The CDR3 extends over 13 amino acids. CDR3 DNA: TGTGCCAGCAGCTTAGGACAGGGCTATGGCTACACCTTC. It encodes CASSLGQGYGYTF.

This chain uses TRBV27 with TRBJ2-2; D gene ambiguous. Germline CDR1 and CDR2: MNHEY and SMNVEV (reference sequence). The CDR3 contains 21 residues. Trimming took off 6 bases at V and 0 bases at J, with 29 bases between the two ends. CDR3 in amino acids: CASSYLVKLTLLGPNTGELFF. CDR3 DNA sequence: TGTGCCAGCAGCTATTTAGTCAAGCTAACTCTTCTTGGACCGAACACCGGGGAGCTGTTTTTT.

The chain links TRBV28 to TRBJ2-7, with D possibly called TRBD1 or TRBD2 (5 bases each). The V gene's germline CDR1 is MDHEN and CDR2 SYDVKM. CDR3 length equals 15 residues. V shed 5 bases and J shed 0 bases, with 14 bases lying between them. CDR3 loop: CASSMPGADSYEQYF. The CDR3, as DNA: TGTGCCAGCAGTATGCCCGGGGCAGACTCCTACGAGCAGTACTTC.

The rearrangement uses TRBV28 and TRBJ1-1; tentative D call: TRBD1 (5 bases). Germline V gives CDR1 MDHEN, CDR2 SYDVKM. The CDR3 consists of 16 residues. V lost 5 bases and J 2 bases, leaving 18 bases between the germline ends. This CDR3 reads CASSPPFGTTNTEAFF. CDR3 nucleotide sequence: TGTGCCAGCAGTCCTCCCTTTGGGACCACCAACACTGAAGCTTTCTTT.

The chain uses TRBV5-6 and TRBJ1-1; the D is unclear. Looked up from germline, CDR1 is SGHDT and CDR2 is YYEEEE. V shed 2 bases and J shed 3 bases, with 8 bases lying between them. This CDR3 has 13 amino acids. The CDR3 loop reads CASSLGKDTEAFF. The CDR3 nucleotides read TGTGCCAGCAGCTTAGGCAAAGACACTGAAGCTTTCTTT.

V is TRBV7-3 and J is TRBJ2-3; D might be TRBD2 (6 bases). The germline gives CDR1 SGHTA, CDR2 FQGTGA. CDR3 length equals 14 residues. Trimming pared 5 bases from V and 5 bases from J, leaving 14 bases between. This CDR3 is CASSIRVGGDTQYF. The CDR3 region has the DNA TGTGCCAGCAGCATTAGGGTGGGAGGAGATACGCAGTATTTT.

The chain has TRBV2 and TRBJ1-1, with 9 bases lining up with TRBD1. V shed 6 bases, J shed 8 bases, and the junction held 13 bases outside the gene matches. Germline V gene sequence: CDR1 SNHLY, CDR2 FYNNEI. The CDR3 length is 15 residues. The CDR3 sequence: CASRVTGGVGGEAFF. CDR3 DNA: TGTGCCAGCAGGGTGACAGGGGGGGTAGGAGGAGAAGCTTTCTTT. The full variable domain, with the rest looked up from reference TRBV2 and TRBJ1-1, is EPEVTQTPSHQVTQMGQEVILRCVPISNHLYFYWYRQILGQKVEFLVSFYNNEISEKSEIFDDQFSVERPDGSNFTLKIRSTKLEDSAMYFCASRVTGGVGGEAFFGQGTRLTVV.